This section outlines one TCR beta chain sequence together with its context. Its antigen remains unidentified. The entry originates in a study of CXCR3-negative and CXCR3-positive naive CD8 T cells. About the study: The TRB read total, about 135 million, broke down to about 1.5 +/- 0.3 million reads per library.

This CDR3 is 19 amino acids long. CDR1 is SGHVS, CDR2 FQNEAQ, per germline. In preparing the TRB cDNA libraries, 5' RACE with UMI labels was used. TCRdb reprocessed the 5' RACE reads; each CDR3 protein has one entry and no DNA is given. The repertoire table contains about 130,000 distinct CDR3 sequences. Study findings and constraints: PBMCs showed partially decreased CXCR3 expression after cryopreservation, and most assays used fresh PBMCs. For CXCR3-positive naive cells, TRB CDR3s were more hydrophobic than those of CXCR3-negative naive cells. CD5 surface expression was similar among naive subsets, and TCR strength was estimated by inference from TRB CDR3 properties.

The sequenced sample consisted of naive CXCR3+ CD8+ T cells from blood. Subset reported: CD45RO-CCR7+CD27+CD95- naive CD8+ T cells expressing CXCR3 (TNR3+). The sequence was collected from a human donor in good health. Some clones in this sample may be carry-over from other donors' samples. The V and J genes are TRBV7-8 and TRBJ2-5; TCRdb picks TRBD2, but there is no DNA to check that call. CDR3 sequence: CASSLLTPLAGGIQETQYF.